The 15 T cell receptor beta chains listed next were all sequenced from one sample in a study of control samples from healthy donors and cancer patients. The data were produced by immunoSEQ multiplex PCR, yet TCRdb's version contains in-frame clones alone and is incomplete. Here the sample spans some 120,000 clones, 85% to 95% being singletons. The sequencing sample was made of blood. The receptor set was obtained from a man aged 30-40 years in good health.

The CDR3 here is CASGRQGNTEAFF. The DNA for the CDR3 is TGTGCCAGCGGTAGACAGGGGAACACTGAAGCTTTCTTT. The chain uses TRBV11-3 and TRBJ1-1; TRBD1 matches at 7 bases. Germline V gene lookup returns CDR1 SGHNT and CDR2 YENEEA. V was clipped by 8 bases and J by 1 base; unmatched bases: 4. The CDR3 loop spans 13 amino acids.

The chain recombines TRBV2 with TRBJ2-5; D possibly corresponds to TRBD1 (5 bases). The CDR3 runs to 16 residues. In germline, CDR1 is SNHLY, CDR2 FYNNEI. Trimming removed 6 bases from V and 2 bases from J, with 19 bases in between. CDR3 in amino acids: CASSPRRGLQQETQYF. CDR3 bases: TGTGCCAGCAGCCCGAGAAGGGGATTACAGCAAGAGACCCAGTACTTC. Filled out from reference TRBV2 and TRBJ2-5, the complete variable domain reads EPEVTQTPSHQVTQMGQEVILRCVPISNHLYFYWYRQILGQKVEFLVSFYNNEISEKSEIFDDQFSVERPDGSNFTLKIRSTKLEDSAMYFCASSPRRGLQQETQYFGPGTRLLVL.

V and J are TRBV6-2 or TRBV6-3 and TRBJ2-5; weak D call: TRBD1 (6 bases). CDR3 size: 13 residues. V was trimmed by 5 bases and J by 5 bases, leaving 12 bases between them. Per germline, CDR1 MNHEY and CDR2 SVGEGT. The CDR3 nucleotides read TGTGCCAGCAGTCGGCGAAGGGGGGAGACCCAGTACTTC. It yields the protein CASSRRRGETQYF.

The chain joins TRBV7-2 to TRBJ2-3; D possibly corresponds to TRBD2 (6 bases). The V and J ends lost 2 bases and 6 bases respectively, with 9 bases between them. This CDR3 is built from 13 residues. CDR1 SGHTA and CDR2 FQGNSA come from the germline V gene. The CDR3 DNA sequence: TGTGCCAGCAGCTTACGACGGGGGGATACGCAGTATTTT. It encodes CASSLRRGDTQYF.

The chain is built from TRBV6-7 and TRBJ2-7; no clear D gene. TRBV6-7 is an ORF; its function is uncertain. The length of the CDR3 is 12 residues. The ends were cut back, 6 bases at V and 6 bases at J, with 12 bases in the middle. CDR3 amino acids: CASRLPECEQYF. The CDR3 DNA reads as TGTGCCAGCAGACTTCCTGAATGCGAGCAGTACTTC.

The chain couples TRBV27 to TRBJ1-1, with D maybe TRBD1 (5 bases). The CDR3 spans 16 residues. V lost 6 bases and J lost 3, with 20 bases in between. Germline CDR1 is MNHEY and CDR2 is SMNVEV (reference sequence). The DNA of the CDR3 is TGTGCCAGCAGGGAAATTATGGGGGGGACGGACACTGAAGCTTTCTTT. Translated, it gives CASREIMGGTDTEAFF.

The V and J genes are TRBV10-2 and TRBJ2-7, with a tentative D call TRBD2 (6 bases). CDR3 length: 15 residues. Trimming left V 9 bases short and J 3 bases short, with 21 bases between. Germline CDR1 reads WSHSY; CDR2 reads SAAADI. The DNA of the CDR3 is TGCGCCAGTCAGGAGGGCTCTTCGTCCATCTACGAGCAGTACTTC. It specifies CASQEGSSSIYEQYF.

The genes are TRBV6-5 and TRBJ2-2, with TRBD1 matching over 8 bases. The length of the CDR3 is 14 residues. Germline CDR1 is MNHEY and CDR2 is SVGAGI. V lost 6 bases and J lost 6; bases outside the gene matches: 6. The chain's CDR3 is CASRGTGGSGELFF. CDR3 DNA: TGTGCCAGCAGAGGGACAGGTGGCTCCGGGGAGCTGTTTTTT.

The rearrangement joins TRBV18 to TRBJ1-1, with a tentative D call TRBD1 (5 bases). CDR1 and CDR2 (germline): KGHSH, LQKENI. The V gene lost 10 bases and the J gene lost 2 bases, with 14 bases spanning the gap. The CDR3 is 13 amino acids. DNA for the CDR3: TGTGCCACCTCCGAAGACAGTAACACTGAAGCTTTCTTT. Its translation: CATSEDSNTEAFF.

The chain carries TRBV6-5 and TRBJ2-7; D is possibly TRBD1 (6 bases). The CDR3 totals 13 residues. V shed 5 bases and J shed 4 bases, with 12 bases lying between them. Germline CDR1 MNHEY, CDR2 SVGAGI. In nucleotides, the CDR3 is TGTGCCAGCAGTAGGGGGTTGGAGTACGAGCAGTACTTC. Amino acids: CASSRGLEYEQYF.

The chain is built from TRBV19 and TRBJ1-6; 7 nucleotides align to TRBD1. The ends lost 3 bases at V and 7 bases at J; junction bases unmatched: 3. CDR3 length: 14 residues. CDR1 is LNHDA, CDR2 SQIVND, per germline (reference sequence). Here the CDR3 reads CASSIGQVNSPLHF. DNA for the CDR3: TGTGCCAGTAGTATCGGACAGGTGAATTCACCCCTCCACTTT.

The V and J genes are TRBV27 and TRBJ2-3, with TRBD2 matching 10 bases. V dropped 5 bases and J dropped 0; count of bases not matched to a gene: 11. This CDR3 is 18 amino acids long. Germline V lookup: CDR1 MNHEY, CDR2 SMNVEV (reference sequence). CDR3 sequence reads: CASSPPQRGGPSTDTQYF. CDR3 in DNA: TGTGCCAGCAGTCCGCCCCAGCGGGGGGGCCCGAGCACAGATACGCAGTATTTT.

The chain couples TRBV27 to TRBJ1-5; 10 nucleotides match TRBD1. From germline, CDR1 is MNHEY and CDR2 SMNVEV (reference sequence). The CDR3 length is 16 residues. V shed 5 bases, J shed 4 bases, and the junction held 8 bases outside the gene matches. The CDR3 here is CASSPGTGVRNQPQHF. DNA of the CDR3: TGTGCCAGCAGTCCCGGGACAGGGGTTCGAAATCAGCCCCAGCATTTT.

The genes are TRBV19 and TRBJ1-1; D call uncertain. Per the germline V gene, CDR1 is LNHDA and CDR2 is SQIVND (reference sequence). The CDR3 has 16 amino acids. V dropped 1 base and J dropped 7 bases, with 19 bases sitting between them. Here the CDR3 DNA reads TGTGCCAGTAGTATAGCCTCCGGGCCAGGAGGGAATGAAGCTTTCTTT. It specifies CASSIASGPGGNEAFF.

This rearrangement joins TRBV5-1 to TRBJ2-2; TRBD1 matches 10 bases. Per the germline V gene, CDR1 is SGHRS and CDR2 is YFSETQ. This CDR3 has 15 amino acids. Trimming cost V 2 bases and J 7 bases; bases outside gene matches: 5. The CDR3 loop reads CASSLLDRGIGELFF. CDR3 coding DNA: TGCGCCAGCAGCTTACTGGACAGGGGGATCGGGGAGCTGTTTTTT.